The entry below describes one T cell receptor beta chain. This sample was taken from a study of OX40 agonist ivuxolimab in advanced cancers. The table came from immunoSEQ multiplex PCR; TCRdb's copy has only in-frame clones and leaves some out. The data hold about 14,000 clones, with over 80% observed a single time. The CDR3 loop spans 12 amino acids. The junction had 0 bases not matched to a gene; V was cut back by 6 bases and J by 6 bases. Germline CDR1 is LNHDA and CDR2 is SQIVND (reference sequence). This receptor was obtained from an adult with an advanced solid tumor such as melanoma, head and neck, liver or kidney cancer. This chain joins TRBV19 and TRBJ2-1; TRBD1 matches at 9 bases. This specimen was CD4+ or CD8+ T cells sorted from blood, taken in a trial of the OX40 agonist ivuxolimab. The CDR3 sequence: CASRTGGNEQFF. For the CDR3, the DNA is TGTGCCAGTAGGACAGGGGGCAATGAGCAGTTCTTC.